This T cell receptor beta chain derives from a study of tumor-infiltrating lymphocytes in primary liver carcinoma. Study in general: There were roughly 3.5 to 8 million productive TCRbeta reads per sample, a yield similar across tissue types. The study, taken as a whole, reports: It was observed that only about 7.5-25% of the top clones appeared in every one of the five tumor regions.

Co-extraction of RNA and DNA was performed on roughly 17-32 mg of unsorted bulk tissue. The CDR3 consists of 17 residues. Per germline, CDR1 MNHNS and CDR2 SASEGT. This clonotype was seen a handful of times. Its antigen remains unknown. A much bigger clone sits one base away, suggesting this may be a read error. The investigators made TCR beta cDNA from approximately 0.5 ug total RNA, using a constant-region primer. Libraries of TCR beta came from three nested multiplex PCR rounds with slightly modified ARM-PCR. Researchers ran the first two PCR rounds for 9 to 10 cycles each with TRBV1-TRBV30 forward primers and a C-beta reverse primer. TCRdb re-analysed the multiplex PCR reads in MiXCR, keeping a single row per CDR3 protein. The profile shows about 54,000 distinct CDR3 sequences, about 73% of them singletons.

Material: liver tumor tissue from sampling region 2. Specified subset: tumor region T2, inferior pole. This clonotype originated in a man in his forties or fifties with primary liver carcinoma and hepatitis B virus infection. The chain carries TRBV6-1 and TRBJ2-2; the D gene is possibly TRBD1 (6 bases). This CDR3 reads CASSLTGYSPNTEELFF. The CDR3 coding sequence is TGTGCCAGCAGTTTAACAGGGTACTCGCCCAACACCGAGGAGCTGTTTTTT.